Sequencing of this T cell receptor (beta chain) was carried out in a study of PD-1 blockade in mismatch repair-deficient tumors. On this clone: Antigen unknown.

The protocol was immunoSEQ multiplex PCR, while the TCRdb copy is restricted to in-frame clones and leaves out a portion. The sample records more than 7,500 clones, 88% being singletons. The germline CDR1 and CDR2 sequences are MDHEN and SYDVKM. The CDR3 extends over 14 amino acids. Between the trimmed V and J ends, which lost 3 bases and 5 bases, there was a span of 14 bases. Time point given: roughly 11-day in vitro stimulation with candidate neoantigen peptide 7. The sample here was cells cultured in vitro, taken from a patient treated with pembrolizumab. The J gene is TRBJ2-7, the V gene TRBV28; D not certain. The clonotype originates from an adult with mismatch repair-deficient cancer. The CDR3 bases are TGTGCCAGCAGTTTTCTTCAGGACCACCACGAGCAGTACTTC. It specifies CASSFLQDHHEQYF.